These 23 T cell receptor beta chains were sequenced from one sample in a study of blood T cell repertoires in COVID-19 (dated by TCRdb to 2020 to 2022). Preparation of the library involved the immunoSEQ multiplex PCR assay. Held by TCRdb, this immuneACCESS table contains in-frame sequences only and omits some clones. Under half of the omission traces to an unresolved V gene where checked; the cause of the rest is unknown. For this sample the table gives about 360,000 clones, of which approximately 86% were detected only once. Jointly, the top ten make up about 2.9% of the sample. The sequencing sample was made of peripheral blood. Source of these receptors: a human donor in a cohort sampled during active COVID-19.

V gene TRBV5-5 combines with J gene TRBJ1-6, with D unclear. Trimming removed 4 bases at V and 11 bases at J, with 16 bases between. The CDR3 consists of 14 residues. The V gene's germline CDR1 is SGHKS and CDR2 YYEKEE (reference sequence). The CDR3: CASSPGPTSPPLHF. In DNA, the CDR3 is TGTGCCAGCAGCCCGGGTCCGACGAGTCCACCCCTCCACTTT.

In this sample, this clone turned up a few times. This chain uses TRBV10-1 with TRBJ2-7; 11 nucleotides match TRBD2. With V trimmed by 1 base and J by 12 bases, 5 bases remained unmatched. Germline values: CDR1 WNHNN, CDR2 SYGVQD (reference sequence). CDR3 length equals 13 residues. The CDR3 nucleotides are TGCGCCAGCAGTGAGTTCACTAGCGGGAGCCTGTACTTC. This gives the protein CASSEFTSGSLYF.

DNA of the CDR3: TGTGCCAGCAGCTTACCGCAGGTATCTGGAAACACCATATATTTT. Translated: CASSLPQVSGNTIYF. The chain recombines TRBV7-9 with TRBJ1-3; D gene unclear. Germline loops: CDR1 SEHNR, CDR2 FQNEAQ (reference sequence). CDR3 length: 15 residues. Trimming took 2 bases from V and 1 from J, leaving 9 bases between them. Full variable domain (rest looked up from reference TRBV7-9 and TRBJ1-3): DTGVSQNPRHKITKRGQNVTFRCDPISEHNRLYWYRQTLGQGPEFLTYFQNEAQLEKSRLLSDRFSAERPKGSFSTLEIQRTEQGDSAMYLCASSLPQVSGNTIYFGEGSWLTVV.

The CDR3 loop is CASSMGTAEGQPQHF. CDR3 DNA sequence: TGTGCCAGCAGTATGGGGACCGCGGAGGGCCAGCCCCAGCATTTT. J is TRBJ1-5 and V is TRBV28; TRBD1 is a possible D gene (5 bases). The V end lost 5 bases, the J end lost 7 bases, and 18 bases lay between the germline ends. The CDR3 totals 15 residues. Germline assignment: CDR1 MDHEN and CDR2 SYDVKM.

The chain uses TRBV19 and TRBJ1-5; D is perhaps TRBD1 (5 bases). The CDR3 spans 15 residues. Trimming cost V 7 bases and J 2 bases, with 15 bases left between them. Per the germline V gene, CDR1 is LNHDA and CDR2 is SQIVND (reference sequence). The DNA of the CDR3 is TGTGCCAGTACCTCCCTCGGACACCGCAATCAGCCCCAGCATTTT. The encoded protein is CASTSLGHRNQPQHF.

The genes are TRBV24-1 and TRBJ1-5, with 9 bases aligning to TRBD1. CDR3 length: 20 amino acids. V was pared by 8 bases and J by 1 base, with 20 bases of the junction left unmatched. Germline V gives CDR1 KGHDR, CDR2 SFDVKD. CDR3 nucleotide sequence: TGTGCCACCAAAGTGGAGGGAGAGGTCCGGGGACAGGGAAGCAATCAGCCCCAGCATTTT. Protein: CATKVEGEVRGQGSNQPQHF.

The chain combines TRBV6-5 with TRBJ2-2; TRBD1 matches 8 bases. Germline CDR1 reads MNHEY; CDR2 reads SVGAGI. V lost 6 bases to trimming and J lost 6 bases; unmatched junction nucleotides: 9. CDR3 size: 15 residues. Written as DNA, the CDR3 is TGTGCCAGCAGGTGGACAGGGTCTAGCGCCGGGGAGCTGTTTTTT. Translated, it gives CASRWTGSSAGELFF.

The CDR3 region has the DNA TGTGCCAGTTTCACTTCCGGCCTCACACCAGGAGATACGCAGTATTTT. Its protein is CASFTSGLTPGDTQYF. The chain carries TRBV5-8 and TRBJ2-3; unclear D gene. The CDR3 spans 16 residues. Trimming cost V 8 bases and J 5 bases, with 24 bases left between them. CDR1 and CDR2 from the germline V gene are SGHTS and YDEGEE.

The V call is TRBV19, the J call TRBJ2-7, with D possibly matching TRBD2 (6 bases). Germline CDR1 reads LNHDA; CDR2 reads SQIVND (reference sequence). Trimming stripped 3 bases from V and 4 bases from J, with 16 bases between. The CDR3 is 15 amino acids. The DNA for the CDR3 is TGTGCCAGTAGTATTTCGGTCCGGGACTCATACGAGCAGTACTTC. Translating gives CASSISVRDSYEQYF.

The rearrangement uses TRBV3-1 (or the pseudogene TRBV3-2) and TRBJ1-2; unclear D gene. Trimming removed 1 base at V and 4 bases at J, with 22 bases between. The CDR3 is made up of 18 amino acids. Germline loops: CDR1 LGHDT, CDR2 YNNKEL (reference sequence). The CDR3 DNA is TGTGCCAGCAGCCAAGTCCCATACCGGGAGTCGGTCGGCTATGGCTACACCTTC. The encoded protein is CASSQVPYRESVGYGYTF.

The chain has TRBV3-1 (or the pseudogene TRBV3-2) and TRBJ2-1; D unclear. The V gene's germline CDR1 is LGHDT and CDR2 YNNKEL (reference sequence). V lost 1 base and J 6 bases, leaving 16 bases between the germline ends. This CDR3 has 16 residues. This CDR3 is CASSQGAQHFVNEQFF. DNA of the CDR3: TGTGCCAGCAGCCAAGGGGCTCAGCATTTCGTCAATGAGCAGTTCTTC.

The genes are TRBV28 and TRBJ2-2; D is possibly TRBD2 (6 bases). V was pared by 3 bases and J by 0 bases, with 20 bases between. The CDR3 is 19 amino acids. Germline V gene lookup returns CDR1 MDHEN and CDR2 SYDVKM. This CDR3 is CASSLVRWRGISNTGELFF. DNA for the CDR3: TGTGCCAGCAGTTTGGTAAGGTGGAGGGGAATTTCGAACACCGGGGAGCTGTTTTTT. The variable domain in full, completed from reference TRBV28 and TRBJ2-2, reads DVKVTQSSRYLVKRTGEKVFLECVQDMDHENMFWYRQDPGLGLRLIYFSYDVKMKEKGDIPEGYSVSREKKERFSLILESASTNQTSMYLCASSLVRWRGISNTGELFFGEGSRLTVL.

The rearrangement uses TRBV11-2 and TRBJ2-1; 9 bases match TRBD2. CDR1 SGHAT and CDR2 FQNNGV come from the germline V gene. This CDR3 spans 15 amino acids. V dropped 1 base and J dropped 9; count of bases not matched to a gene: 7. The CDR3 region has the DNA TGTGCCAGCAGCTTAGGGTCTAGCGGGAAGTCTGAGCAGTTCTTC. This sequence encodes CASSLGSSGKSEQFF.

This clone appeared a few times. This chain connects TRBV23-1 to TRBJ1-2, with TRBD1 matching 7 bases. TRBV23-1 is known as an ORF, though its function is uncertain. The CDR3 has 17 amino acids. The J segment lost 4 bases and the V segment lost 8 bases, leaving 19 bases of the junction unmatched. CDR3: CASVTTGDQGGGYGYTF. CDR3 nucleotide sequence: TGCGCCAGCGTTACGACGGGAGATCAGGGGGGCGGCTATGGCTACACCTTC.

This CDR3 reads CASSEGRQSVKLFF. In DNA form, the CDR3 reads TGTGCCAGCAGTGAGGGCAGACAAAGTGTAAAACTGTTTTTT. The V call is TRBV6-1, the J call TRBJ1-4; no firm D call. CDR1 and CDR2 from the germline V gene are MNHNS and SASEGT. This CDR3 contains 14 residues. V shed 3 bases and J shed 10 bases, with 15 bases lying between them.

CDR3 coding DNA: TGCGCCAGCAGCTCGTTTCCAGGACAGGGGGCATACGAGCAGTACTTC. It yields the protein CASSSFPGQGAYEQYF. The gene calls are TRBV5-1 and TRBJ2-7; TRBD1 agrees at 11 bases. The ends lost 3 bases at V and 4 bases at J; junction bases unmatched: 9. Germline V gene lookup returns CDR1 SGHRS and CDR2 YFSETQ. The CDR3 extends over 16 amino acids.

This chain uses TRBV5-1 with TRBJ2-1, with 15 bases lining up with TRBD2. The V gene end was trimmed by 4 bases and the J gene end by 5 bases; junction bases not matched to a gene: 10. CDR1 is SGHRS, CDR2 YFSETQ, per germline. The CDR3 totals 18 residues. The CDR3 is CASSVGLAGGLENNEQFF. As DNA, the CDR3 is TGCGCCAGCAGCGTGGGACTAGCGGGGGGCCTGGAAAACAATGAGCAGTTCTTC.

This sequence joins TRBV3-1 (or the pseudogene TRBV3-2) and TRBJ1-2; 7 positions match TRBD1. There are 12 residues in the CDR3. The trim removed 5 bases at V and 13 bases at J, leaving 10 bases unmatched. Germline V gene sequence: CDR1 LGHDT, CDR2 YNNKEL (reference sequence). The CDR3 DNA reads as TGTGCCAGCAGCACGGACAGAGGGGGCCTCACCTTC. Its translation is CASSTDRGGLTF.

The rearrangement links TRBV3-1 (or the pseudogene TRBV3-2) to TRBJ1-6; D possibly corresponds to TRBD1 (5 bases). The germline CDR1 and CDR2 sequences are LGHDT and YNNKEL (reference sequence). V lost 1 base and J lost 5, with 12 bases in between. The CDR3 spans 16 residues. The CDR3 DNA sequence: TGTGCCAGCAGCCAAGGGCCTACAGGAAATAATTCACCCCTCCACTTT. Amino acids: CASSQGPTGNNSPLHF.

The CDR3 nucleotides are TGTGCCAGCAGCTTGGTCCGGGAGGGGGAGGGTGAAGCTTTCTTT. Translating gives CASSLVREGEGEAFF. The chain links TRBV5-6 to TRBJ1-1; possible D gene TRBD1, 6 bases. The V gene lost 0 bases and the J gene lost 7 bases, with 16 bases spanning the gap. In germline, CDR1 is SGHDT, CDR2 YYEEEE. The CDR3 sequence is 15 residues long.

This chain links TRBV24-1 with TRBJ2-1; TRBD2 agrees at 7 bases. The CDR3 is made up of 18 amino acids. With V trimmed by 3 bases and J by 0 bases, 10 bases remained unmatched. Germline-derived CDR1 and CDR2 are KGHDR and SFDVKD. The CDR3 DNA reads TGTGCCACCAGTGATGGGAATATAGCGGGTCTCTCCTACAATGAGCAGTTCTTC. Translation: CATSDGNIAGLSYNEQFF.

The chain is built from TRBV27 and TRBJ1-6, with a tentative D call TRBD1 (6 bases). The germline CDR1 and CDR2 sequences are MNHEY and SMNVEV (reference sequence). The ends were cut back, 5 bases at V and 3 bases at J, with 14 bases in the middle. The CDR3 spans 16 residues. CDR3 loop: CASSPNTGNYNSPLHF. CDR3 coding DNA: TGTGCCAGCAGTCCGAATACAGGGAACTATAATTCACCCCTCCACTTT.

This rearrangement joins TRBV6-5 to TRBJ1-6; no clear D gene. CDR1 MNHEY and CDR2 SVGAGI come from the germline V gene. V was clipped by 1 base and J by 6 bases, with 13 bases between them. The CDR3 runs to 16 residues. The CDR3 region is CASSYYPGVGNSPLHF. CDR3 in DNA: TGTGCCAGCAGTTACTATCCGGGTGTTGGTAATTCACCCCTCCACTTT.